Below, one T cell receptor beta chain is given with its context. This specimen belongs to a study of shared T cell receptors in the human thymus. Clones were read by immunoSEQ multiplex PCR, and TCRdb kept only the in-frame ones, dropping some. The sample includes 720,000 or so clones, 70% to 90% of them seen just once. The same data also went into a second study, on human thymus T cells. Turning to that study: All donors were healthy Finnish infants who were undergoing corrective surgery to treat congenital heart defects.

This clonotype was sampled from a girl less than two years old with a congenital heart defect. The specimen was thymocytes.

CDR3 protein: CASSLQSPYLSYNEQFF. DNA for the CDR3: TGTGCCAGCAGCCTACAGAGTCCATATTTATCCTACAATGAGCAGTTCTTC. The chain carries TRBV14 and TRBJ2-1; D uncertain. From germline, CDR1 is SGHDN and CDR2 FVKESK. The CDR3 has 17 residues. Trimming pared 4 bases from V and 1 base from J, leaving 17 bases between.